This T cell receptor (beta chain) derives from a study of T cells in tumors after PD-1 blockade. This CDR3 has 11 amino acids. Germline CDR1 MDHEN, CDR2 SYDVKM. V gave up 6 bases and J gave up 3 bases, with 6 bases separating them. The method was immunoSEQ multiplex PCR; TCRdb's version includes in-frame clones alone and lacks a portion of them. The sample lists about 47,000 clones, 75% to 80% occurring once. The material was PBMCs, obtained before anti-PD-1 treatment. The TCR was taken from a human donor with basal cell carcinoma. V usage is TRBV28 and J usage is TRBJ2-7; D uncertain. This chain's CDR3 is CASSPGYEQYF. The CDR3 nucleotides read TGTGCCAGCAGCCCCGGCTACGAGCAGTACTTC.